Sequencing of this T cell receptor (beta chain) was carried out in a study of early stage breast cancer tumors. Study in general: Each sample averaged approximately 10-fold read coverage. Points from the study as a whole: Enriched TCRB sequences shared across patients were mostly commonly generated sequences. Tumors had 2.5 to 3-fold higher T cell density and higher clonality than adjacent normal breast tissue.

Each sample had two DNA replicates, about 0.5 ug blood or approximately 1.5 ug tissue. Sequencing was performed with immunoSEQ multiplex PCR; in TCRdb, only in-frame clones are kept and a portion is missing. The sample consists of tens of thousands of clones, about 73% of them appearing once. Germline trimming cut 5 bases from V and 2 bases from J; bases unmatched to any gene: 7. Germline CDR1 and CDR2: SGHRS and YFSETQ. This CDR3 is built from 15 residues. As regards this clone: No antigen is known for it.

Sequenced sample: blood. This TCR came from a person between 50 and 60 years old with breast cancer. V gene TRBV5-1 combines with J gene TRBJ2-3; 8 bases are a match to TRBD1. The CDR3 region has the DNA TGCGCCAGCAGATCCGGGACAGGTCACACAGATACGCAGTATTTT. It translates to CASRSGTGHTDTQYF.